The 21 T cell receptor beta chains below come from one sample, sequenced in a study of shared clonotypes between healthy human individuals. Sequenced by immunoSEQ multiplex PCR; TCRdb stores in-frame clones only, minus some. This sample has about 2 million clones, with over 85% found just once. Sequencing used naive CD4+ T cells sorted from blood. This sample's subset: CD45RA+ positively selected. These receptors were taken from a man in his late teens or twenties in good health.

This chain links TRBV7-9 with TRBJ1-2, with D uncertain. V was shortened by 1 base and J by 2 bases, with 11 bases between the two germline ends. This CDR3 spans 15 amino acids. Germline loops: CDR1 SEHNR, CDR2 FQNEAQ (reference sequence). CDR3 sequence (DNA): TGTGCCAGCAGCTTAGATAGCACAGAGAACTATGGCTACACCTTC. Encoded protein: CASSLDSTENYGYTF. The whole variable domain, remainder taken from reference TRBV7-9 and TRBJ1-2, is DTGVSQNPRHKITKRGQNVTFRCDPISEHNRLYWYRQTLGQGPEFLTYFQNEAQLEKSRLLSDRFSAERPKGSFSTLEIQRTEQGDSAMYLCASSLDSTENYGYTFGSGTRLTVV.

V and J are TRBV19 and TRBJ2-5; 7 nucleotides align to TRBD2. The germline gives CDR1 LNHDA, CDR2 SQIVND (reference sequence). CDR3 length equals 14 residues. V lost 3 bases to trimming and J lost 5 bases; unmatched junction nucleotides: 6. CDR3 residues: CASSIGLVGETQYF. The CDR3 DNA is TGTGCCAGTAGTATCGGACTAGTAGGTGAGACCCAGTACTTC. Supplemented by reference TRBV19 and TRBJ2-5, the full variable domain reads DGGITQSPKYLFRKEGQNVTLSCEQNLNHDAMYWYRQDPGQGLRLIYYSQIVNDFQKGDIAEGYSVSREKKESFPLTVTSAQKNPTAFYLCASSIGLVGETQYFGPGTRLLVL.

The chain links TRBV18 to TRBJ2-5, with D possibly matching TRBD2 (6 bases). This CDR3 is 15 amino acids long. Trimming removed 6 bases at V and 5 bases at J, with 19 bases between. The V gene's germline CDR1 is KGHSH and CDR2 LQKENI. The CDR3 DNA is TGTGCCAGCTCGGAGGGGACTTTCGGGGAGGAGACCCAGTACTTC. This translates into CASSEGTFGEETQYF.

The CDR3, as DNA: TGCGCCAGCAGCCTGGAAGGGACAGACTACGAGCAGTACTTC. This sequence encodes CASSLEGTDYEQYF. This chain connects TRBV5-1 to TRBJ2-7, with 7 nucleotides matching TRBD1. J was trimmed by 3 bases and V by 4 bases; bases with no gene match: 7. The germline V gene encodes CDR1 SGHRS and CDR2 YFSETQ. CDR3 length equals 14 residues.

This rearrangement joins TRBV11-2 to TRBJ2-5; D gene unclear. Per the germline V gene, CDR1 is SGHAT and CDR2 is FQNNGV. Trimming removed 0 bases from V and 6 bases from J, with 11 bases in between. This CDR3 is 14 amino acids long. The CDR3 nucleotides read TGTGCCAGCAGCTTAGAAAAGGGCGGAAAGACCCAGTACTTC. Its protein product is CASSLEKGGKTQYF.

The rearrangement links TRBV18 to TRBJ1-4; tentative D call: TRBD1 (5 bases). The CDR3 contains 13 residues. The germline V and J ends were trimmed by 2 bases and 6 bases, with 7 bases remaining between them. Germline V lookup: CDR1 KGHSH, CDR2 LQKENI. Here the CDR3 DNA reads TGTGCCAGCTCACCATCCAGGGATGAAAAACTGTTTTTT. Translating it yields CASSPSRDEKLFF.

The CDR3 bases are TGTGCCAGCAGCTTACGAGAGGAAGGGAGGTATACTAATGAAAAACTGTTTTTT. It is translated as CASSLREEGRYTNEKLFF. This chain links TRBV7-2 with TRBJ1-4; D is undetermined. The CDR3 spans 18 residues. V dropped 2 bases and J dropped 2 bases, with 18 bases sitting between them. Germline-derived CDR1 and CDR2 are SGHTA and FQGNSA.

The CDR3 is CASSTHSGQGNSPLHF. CDR3 bases: TGTGCCAGTAGTACCCATTCCGGACAGGGGAATTCACCCCTCCACTTT. This chain links TRBV19 with TRBJ1-6, with 9 bases identical to TRBD1. CDR3 size: 16 residues. The V gene end was trimmed by 4 bases and the J gene end by 7 bases; junction bases not matched to a gene: 8. CDR1 and CDR2 from the germline V gene are LNHDA and SQIVND (reference sequence).

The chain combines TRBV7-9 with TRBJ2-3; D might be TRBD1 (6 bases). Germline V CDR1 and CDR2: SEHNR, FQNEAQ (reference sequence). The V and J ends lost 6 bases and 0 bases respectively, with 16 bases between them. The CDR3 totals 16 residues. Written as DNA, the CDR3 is TGTGCCAGCAGGCCCCCTGGGACATCAAGCACAGATACGCAGTATTTT. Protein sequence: CASRPPGTSSTDTQYF.

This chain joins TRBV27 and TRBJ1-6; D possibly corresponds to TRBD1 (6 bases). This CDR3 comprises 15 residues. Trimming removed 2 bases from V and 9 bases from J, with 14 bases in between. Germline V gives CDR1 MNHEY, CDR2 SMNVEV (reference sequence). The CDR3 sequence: CASSLTGPIISPLHF. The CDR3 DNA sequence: TGTGCCAGCAGTTTAACAGGGCCAATAATTTCACCCCTCCACTTT.

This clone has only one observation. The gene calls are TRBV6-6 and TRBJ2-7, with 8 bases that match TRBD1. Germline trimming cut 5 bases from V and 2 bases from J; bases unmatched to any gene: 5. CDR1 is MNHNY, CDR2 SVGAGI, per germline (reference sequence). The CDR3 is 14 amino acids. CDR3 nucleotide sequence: TGTGCCAGCAGTAGACAGGGGCGGACCTACGAGCAGTACTTC. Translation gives CASSRQGRTYEQYF.

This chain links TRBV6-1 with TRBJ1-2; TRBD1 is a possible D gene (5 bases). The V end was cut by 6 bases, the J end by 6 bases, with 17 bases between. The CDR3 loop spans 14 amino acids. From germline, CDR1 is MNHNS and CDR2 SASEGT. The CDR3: CASRQTTGGNGYTF. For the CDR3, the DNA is TGTGCCAGCAGACAAACAACAGGAGGGAATGGCTACACCTTC.

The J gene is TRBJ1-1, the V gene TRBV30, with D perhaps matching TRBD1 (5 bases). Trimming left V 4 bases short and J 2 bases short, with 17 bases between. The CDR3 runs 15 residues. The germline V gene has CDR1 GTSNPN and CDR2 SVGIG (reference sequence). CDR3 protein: CAWIRTNRRNTEAFF. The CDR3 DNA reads TGTGCCTGGATTAGGACTAACAGGAGAAACACTGAAGCTTTCTTT.

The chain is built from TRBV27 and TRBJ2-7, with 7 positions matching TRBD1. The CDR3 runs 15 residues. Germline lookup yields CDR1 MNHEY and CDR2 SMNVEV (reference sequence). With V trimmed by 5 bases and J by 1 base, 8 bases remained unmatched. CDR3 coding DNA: TGTGCCAGCAGTCTCCTGGGGGACAGATCCTACGAGCAGTACTTC. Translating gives CASSLLGDRSYEQYF.

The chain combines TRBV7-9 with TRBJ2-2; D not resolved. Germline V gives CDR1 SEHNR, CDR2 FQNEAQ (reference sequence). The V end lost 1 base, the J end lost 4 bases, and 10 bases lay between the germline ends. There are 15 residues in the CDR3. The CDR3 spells CASSLVSSLTGELFF. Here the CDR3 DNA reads TGTGCCAGCAGCTTAGTTAGCAGCCTCACCGGGGAGCTGTTTTTT.

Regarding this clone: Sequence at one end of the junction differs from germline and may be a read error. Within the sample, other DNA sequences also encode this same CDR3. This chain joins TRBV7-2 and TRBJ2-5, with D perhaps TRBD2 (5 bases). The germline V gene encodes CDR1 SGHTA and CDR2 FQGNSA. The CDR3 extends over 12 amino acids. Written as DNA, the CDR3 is TGTGCCAGCAGCCTAGCTCGAGAGACCCAGTACTTC. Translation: CASSLARETQYF.

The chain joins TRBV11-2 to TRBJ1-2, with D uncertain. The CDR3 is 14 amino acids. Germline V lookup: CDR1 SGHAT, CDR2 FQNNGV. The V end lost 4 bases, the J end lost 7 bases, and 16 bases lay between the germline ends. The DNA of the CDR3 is TGTGCCAGCAGCTCCCCGGTCTCGACCAGTGGCTACACCTTC. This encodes CASSSPVSTSGYTF.

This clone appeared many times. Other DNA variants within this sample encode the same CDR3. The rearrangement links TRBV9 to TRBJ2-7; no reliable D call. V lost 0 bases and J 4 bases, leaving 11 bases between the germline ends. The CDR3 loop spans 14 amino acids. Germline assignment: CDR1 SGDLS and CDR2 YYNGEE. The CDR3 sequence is CASSVGPGEYEQYF. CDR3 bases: TGTGCCAGCAGCGTAGGCCCAGGAGAATACGAGCAGTACTTC.

This chain's CDR3 is CASSLMTGGTEAFF. The CDR3 bases are TGTGCCAGCAGCTTAATGACAGGGGGAACTGAAGCTTTCTTT. V gene TRBV7-4 combines with J gene TRBJ1-1, with 9 nucleotides matching TRBD1. The CDR3 is made up of 14 amino acids. J was trimmed by 5 bases and V by 2 bases; bases with no gene match: 3. Germline CDR1 and CDR2: SGHVT and SQSDAQ.

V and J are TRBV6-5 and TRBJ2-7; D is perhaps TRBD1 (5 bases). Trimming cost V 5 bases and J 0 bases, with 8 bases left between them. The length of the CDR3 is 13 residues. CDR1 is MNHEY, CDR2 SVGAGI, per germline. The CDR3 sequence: CASSKGFSYEQYF. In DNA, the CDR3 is TGTGCCAGCAGTAAGGGGTTCTCCTACGAGCAGTACTTC.

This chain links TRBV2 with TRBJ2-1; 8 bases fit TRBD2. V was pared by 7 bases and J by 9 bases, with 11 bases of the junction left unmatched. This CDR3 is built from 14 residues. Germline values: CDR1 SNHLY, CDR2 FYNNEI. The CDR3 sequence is CASKGLVVSGEQFF. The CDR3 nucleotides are TGTGCCAGCAAGGGACTAGTGGTCTCCGGTGAGCAGTTCTTC.